The subject of this entry is one T cell receptor beta chain. The sample belongs to a study of blood T cell repertoires in COVID-19. As originally analysed: Using reference gene primer amplification, nucleated cell counts were estimated. TCRdb keeps only in-frame clones here, not all; method: immunoSEQ multiplex PCR. V, J and clone size are taken as reported in that table, and D and trimming were inferred from the DNA itself. The profile covers approximately 90,000 clones, with around 87% appearing a single time and roughly a sixth taken by the ten largest. This clonotype originated in a human donor in a cohort sampled during active COVID-19. The sample was peripheral blood.

CDR3: CAWRGLGGGQETQYF. CDR3 sequence (DNA): TGTGCCTGGAGAGGCCTCGGGGGGGGTCAAGAGACCCAGTACTTC. The chain couples TRBV30 to TRBJ2-5; 8 bases agree with TRBD2. This CDR3 spans 15 amino acids. The V gene's germline CDR1 is GTSNPN and CDR2 SVGIG (reference sequence). The trim removed 3 bases at V and 2 bases at J, leaving 8 bases unmatched.